Below, one T cell receptor beta chain is given with its context. This sample is drawn from a study of regulatory T cells in long-lasting Graves disease. Library construction for TCR beta used iRepertoire HTBI primers and Arm-PCR of CDR3 regions. TCRdb reprocessed the multiplex PCR reads with MiXCR, giving one entry per CDR3 protein. Of just over 600,000 distinct CDR3 sequences in the sample, around 15% are singletons; the top ten hold 15% to 20%. From germline, CDR1 is ENHRY and CDR2 SYGVKD. V dropped 2 bases and J dropped 0; count of bases not matched to a gene: 4. The length of the CDR3 is 15 residues. The time point denotes: newly diagnosed GD, antithyroid drugs for less than 3 months. PBMC RNA served as the TCR library source. This sample also appeared in a second study, on T cells in Graves' hyperthyroidism and ophthalmopathy. This second report adds: The study used the HTBI primer set for a first-round RT-PCR of the TCR CDR3.

The TCR originated in a woman in her twenties or thirties with Graves disease. This rearrangement joins TRBV10-3 to TRBJ2-7, with 7 bases identical to TRBD1. Sample: peripheral blood mononuclear cells (PBMCs), taken at new diagnosis, from a patient treated with antithyroid drugs. CDR3 region: CAISEAGGPSYEQYF. The DNA for the CDR3 is TGTGCCATCAGTGAGGCAGGGGGTCCCTCCTACGAGCAGTACTTC.